Given below is one T cell receptor (beta chain) in context. The antigen remains undetermined. These data originate in a study of T cell responses to AZD1222 COVID-19 vaccine. Study outcomes and limitations: Reports indicate that nearly half of spike-specific TCRs are directed at unmutated variant regions. White British people made up most donors, females outnumbered males, and clonal diversity was possibly underestimated.

V dropped 1 base and J dropped 8 bases, with 8 bases sitting between them. The CDR3 is 13 residues long. Germline lookup yields CDR1 MNHEY and CDR2 SVGEGT. This table comes from immunoSEQ multiplex PCR, and its TCRdb copy is limited to in-frame clones, with some not included. The sample carries around 100,000 clones, around 87% recorded once. This chain uses TRBV6-2 or TRBV6-3 with TRBJ2-2, with D perhaps TRBD2 (5 bases). Sequenced here: peripheral blood, sampled on day 0 of MenACWY control vaccination. The source is an adult in good health. Written as DNA, the CDR3 is TGTGCCAGCAGTTACTTGGGAGTTGGGGAGCTGTTTTTT. Its translation is CASSYLGVGELFF.